The entry that follows covers one TCR beta chain sequence. The data were obtained in a study of blood T cell repertoires in COVID-19. Here immunoSEQ multiplex PCR was the method, and the copy in TCRdb shows in-frame clones only, minus some. The sample contains 150,000 to 200,000 clones, approximately 77% of which appear only once. The CDR3 length is 14 residues. Germline V gives CDR1 SGHRS, CDR2 YFSETQ. Trimming removed 3 bases from V and 5 bases from J, with 14 bases in between. The gene calls are TRBV5-1 and TRBJ1-1; D might be TRBD1 (5 bases). This TCR derives from a man in his fifties or sixties who had recovered from COVID-19. The material sequenced was PBMCs or T cells enriched from blood (not recorded which). Here the CDR3 reads CASSYRGGWTEAFF. The DNA for the CDR3 is TGCGCCAGCAGCTATAGGGGTGGATGGACTGAAGCTTTCTTT.